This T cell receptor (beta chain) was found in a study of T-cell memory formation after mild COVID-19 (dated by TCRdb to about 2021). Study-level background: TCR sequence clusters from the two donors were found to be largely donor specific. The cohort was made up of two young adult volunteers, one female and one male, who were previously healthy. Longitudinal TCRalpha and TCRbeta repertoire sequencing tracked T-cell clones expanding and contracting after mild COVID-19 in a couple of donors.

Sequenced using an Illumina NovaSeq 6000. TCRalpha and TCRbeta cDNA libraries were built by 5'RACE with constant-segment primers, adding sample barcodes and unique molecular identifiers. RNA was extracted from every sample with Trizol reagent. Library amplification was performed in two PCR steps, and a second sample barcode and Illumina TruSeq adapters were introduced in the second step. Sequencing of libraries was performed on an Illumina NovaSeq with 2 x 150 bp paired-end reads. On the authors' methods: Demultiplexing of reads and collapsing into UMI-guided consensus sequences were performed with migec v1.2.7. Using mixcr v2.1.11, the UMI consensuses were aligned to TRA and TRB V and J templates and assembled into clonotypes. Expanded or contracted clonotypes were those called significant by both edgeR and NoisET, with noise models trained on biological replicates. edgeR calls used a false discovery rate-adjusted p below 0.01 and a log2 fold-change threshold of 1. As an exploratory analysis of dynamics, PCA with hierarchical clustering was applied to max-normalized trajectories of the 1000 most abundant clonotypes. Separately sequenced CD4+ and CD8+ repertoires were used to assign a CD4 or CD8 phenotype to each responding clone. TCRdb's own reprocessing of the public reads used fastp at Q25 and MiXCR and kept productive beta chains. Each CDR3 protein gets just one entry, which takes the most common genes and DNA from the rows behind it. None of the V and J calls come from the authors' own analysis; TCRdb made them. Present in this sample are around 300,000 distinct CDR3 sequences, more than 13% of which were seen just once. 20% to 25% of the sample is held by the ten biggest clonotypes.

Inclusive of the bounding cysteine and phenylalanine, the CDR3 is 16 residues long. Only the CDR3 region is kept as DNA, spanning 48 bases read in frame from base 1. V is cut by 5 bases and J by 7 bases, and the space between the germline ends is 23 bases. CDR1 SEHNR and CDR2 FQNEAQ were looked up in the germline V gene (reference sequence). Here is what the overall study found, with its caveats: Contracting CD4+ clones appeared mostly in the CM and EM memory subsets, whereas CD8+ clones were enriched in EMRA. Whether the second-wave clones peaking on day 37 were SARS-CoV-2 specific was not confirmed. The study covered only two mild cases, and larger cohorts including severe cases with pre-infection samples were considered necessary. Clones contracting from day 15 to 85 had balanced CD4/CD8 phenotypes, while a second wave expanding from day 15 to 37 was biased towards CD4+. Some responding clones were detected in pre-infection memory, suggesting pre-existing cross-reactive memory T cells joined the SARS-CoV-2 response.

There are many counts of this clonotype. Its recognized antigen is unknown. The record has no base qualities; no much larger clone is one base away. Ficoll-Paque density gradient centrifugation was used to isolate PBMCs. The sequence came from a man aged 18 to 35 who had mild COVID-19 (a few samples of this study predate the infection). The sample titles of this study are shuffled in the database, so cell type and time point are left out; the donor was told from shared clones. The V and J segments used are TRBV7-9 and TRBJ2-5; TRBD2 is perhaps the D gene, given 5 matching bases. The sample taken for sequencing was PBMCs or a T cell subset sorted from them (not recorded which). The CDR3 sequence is CASSPSGLYLRGTQYF. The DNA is TGTGCCAGCAGCCCATCTGGACTGTACCTCCGGGGGACCCAGTACTTC. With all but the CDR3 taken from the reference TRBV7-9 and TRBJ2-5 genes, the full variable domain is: DTGVSQNPRHKITKRGQNVTFRCDPISEHNRLYWYRQTLGQGPEFLTYFQNEAQLEKSRLLSDRFSAERPKGSFSTLEIQRTEQGDSAMYLCASSPSGLYLRGTQYFGPGTRLLVL.